This TCR beta chain was recorded in a study of OX40 agonist ivuxolimab in advanced cancers. Study at large: While on treatment, patients had intravenous ivuxolimab at 0.01 to 10 mg/kg every 2 weeks. Among those enrolled, mean age was roughly 62 years (range about 23 to 80) and about 81% were male. Points from the study as a whole: Antigen specificity of clonally expanded peripheral T cells was not established.

Only in-frame clones appear in the TCRdb table, and some are missing; sequencing was by immunoSEQ multiplex PCR. The sample lists approximately 60,000 clones; more than 85% were seen once. Regarding this clone: The antigen is not known.

V was shortened by 3 bases and J by 4 bases, with 10 bases between the two germline ends. The CDR3 length is 13 residues. Germline V gives CDR1 MNHEY, CDR2 SMNVEV (reference sequence). The material sequenced was CD4+ or CD8+ T cells sorted from blood, taken in a trial of the OX40 agonist ivuxolimab. This TCR derives from an adult with an advanced solid tumor such as melanoma, head and neck, liver or kidney cancer. The rearrangement links TRBV27 to TRBJ2-7; D may match TRBD1 or TRBD2 (5 bases each). Here the CDR3 reads CASSFGREYEQYF. In DNA form, the CDR3 reads TGTGCCAGCAGTTTTGGCAGGGAGTACGAGCAGTACTTC.